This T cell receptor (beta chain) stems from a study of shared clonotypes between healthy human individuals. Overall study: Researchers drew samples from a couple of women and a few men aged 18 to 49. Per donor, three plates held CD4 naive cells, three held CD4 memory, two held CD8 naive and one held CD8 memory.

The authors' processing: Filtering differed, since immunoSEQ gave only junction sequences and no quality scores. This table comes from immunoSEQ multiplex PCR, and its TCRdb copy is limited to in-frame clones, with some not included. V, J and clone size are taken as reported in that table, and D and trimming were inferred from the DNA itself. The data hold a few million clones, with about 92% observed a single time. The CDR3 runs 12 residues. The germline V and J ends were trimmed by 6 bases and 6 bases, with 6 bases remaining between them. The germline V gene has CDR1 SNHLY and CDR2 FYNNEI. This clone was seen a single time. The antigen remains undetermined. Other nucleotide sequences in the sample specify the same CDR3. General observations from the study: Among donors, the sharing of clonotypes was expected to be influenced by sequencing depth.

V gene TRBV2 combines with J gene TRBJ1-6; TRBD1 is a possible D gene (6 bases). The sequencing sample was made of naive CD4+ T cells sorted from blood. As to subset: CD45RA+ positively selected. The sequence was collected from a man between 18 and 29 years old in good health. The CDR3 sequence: CASRDSNSPLHF. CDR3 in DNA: TGTGCCAGCAGGGACAGTAATTCACCCCTCCACTTT.